A selection of T cell receptor beta chains follows, all from one sample in a study of identical twins. TCRdb redid the calling of the 5' RACE reads with MiXCR, one entry per CDR3 protein. The sample gives 700,000 to 950,000 distinct CDR3 sequences, approximately 13% of which show up once; under 2% is in the top ten. This sample was shared with a second study, whose subject was yellow fever vaccine responses in identical twins.

Sequencing was carried out using PBMCs. The source of these receptors is a woman between 18 and 29 years old in good health. CDR3s include the opening cysteine and the closing phenylalanine or tryptophan. D genes are given only for firm matches. Clone size is stated in some rows and not others, as once, few, many or a class when expanded.

TRBD2 | TRBJ2-1 | few | TRBV7-9 | TGTGCCAGCAGCAATCTAGCGGGAACCTACAATGAGCAGTTCTTC | CASSNLAGTYNEQFF
. | TRBJ2-1 | . | TRBV7-6 | TGTGCCAGCAGCTCGAGGGTCCTTACTAGCAATGAGCAGTTCTTC | CASSSRVLTSNEQFF
. | TRBJ2-1 | few | TRBV6-5 | TGTGCCAGCAGTTACTCGTCCTTGGGTTATGAGCAGTTCTTC | CASSYSSLGYEQFF
TRBD1 | TRBJ2-7 | . | TRBV12-3/TRBV12-4 | TGTGCCAGCAGTTTTCGACAGGGGTCCTCTTACGAGCAGTACTTC | CASSFRQGSSYEQYF
. | TRBJ2-5 | . | TRBV12-3/TRBV12-4 | TGTGCCAGCAGTCCACAGCGGCAAGAGACCCAGTACTTC | CASSPQRQETQYF
TRBD1 | TRBJ2-7 | . | TRBV27 | TGTGCCAGCAGGGGAGAGACAGGGTACGAGCAGTACTTC | CASRGETGYEQYF
. | TRBJ1-1 | few | TRBV29-1 | TGCAGCGTTGAAGAATATCTGGGGGAGAACACTGAAGCTTTCTTT | CSVEEYLGENTEAFF
TRBD1 | TRBJ1-6 | few | TRBV28 | TGTGCCAGCAGACAGGGGATTTACTCACCCCTCCACTTT | CASRQGIYSPLHF
. | TRBJ2-1 | . | TRBV20-1 | TGCAGTGCTAGAGAACAGCTTCCCAATGAGCAGTTCTTC | CSAREQLPNEQFF
TRBD1 | TRBJ1-5 | few | TRBV19 | TGTGCCAGTAGTATCTTGCTGACAGGGAGATATCAGCCCCAGCATTTT | CASSILLTGRYQPQHF
. | TRBJ1-1 | . | TRBV28 | TGTGCCAGCAGTTTAGCCCCCGGGGGGTTTCGTTCAGCTTTCTTT | CASSLAPGGFRSAFF
TRBD2 | TRBJ2-5 | . | TRBV28 | TGTGCCAGCAGTCCGCGGACTAGCGGGAGGGAAGAGACCCAGTACTTC | CASSPRTSGREETQYF
. | TRBJ2-5 | few | TRBV27 | TGTGCCAGCAGTTTGTCCGGACCCCGACAGGCCCAGTACTTC | CASSLSGPRQAQYF
TRBD2 | TRBJ2-1 | many | TRBV5-1 | TGCGCCAGCAGCTTGGGCGGGAGGGCCAACAATGAGCAGTTCTTC | CASSLGGRANNEQFF
. | TRBJ2-1 | few | TRBV20-1 | TGCAGTGCTAGAGATCGGGGGAACTACTTTGGCAATGAGCAGTTCTTC | CSARDRGNYFGNEQFF
. | TRBJ2-3 | many | TRBV20-1 | TGCAGTGCTATGCAGGCCACCATTTCTAGTACGCAGTATTTT | CSAMQATISSTQYF
. | TRBJ1-2 | few | TRBV6-1 | TGTGCCAGCAGTGAGGATCTGAGGGATAACTTC | CASSEDLRDNF
. | TRBJ2-3 | . | TRBV6-5 | TGTGCCAGCAGTTCGGGGCAGGGGTGGGCAGCAGATACGCAGTATTTT | CASSSGQGWAADTQYF
. | TRBJ1-5 | few | TRBV4-1 | TGCGCCAGCAGCCAAGAGCAGGGAGGAGGCAATCAGCCCCAGCATTTT | CASSQEQGGGNQPQHF
TRBD1 | TRBJ1-6 | . | TRBV2 | TGTGCCAGCAGCGAAGAAACAGGGGTTGGTTCACCCCTCCACTTT | CASSEETGVGSPLHF
. | TRBJ2-1 | many | TRBV12-3/TRBV12-4 | TGTGCCAGCAGTTACAATAGCCTGGGGGGCACGCACAATGAGCAGTTCTTC | CASSYNSLGGTHNEQFF
. | TRBJ2-3 | many | TRBV28 | TGTGCCAGCAGACCACAGGGAGATACGCAGTATTTT | CASRPQGDTQYF
. | TRBJ2-1 | . | TRBV6-1 | TGTGCCAGCAGTCTGGACAGAGGCGGGTACAATGAGCAGTTCTTC | CASSLDRGGYNEQFF
TRBD2 | TRBJ2-3 | . | TRBV11-1 | TGTGCCAGCAGCTGGGGGATAGCGGGGGGCTCCAGCACAGATACGCAGTATTTT | CASSWGIAGGSSTDTQYF
TRBD1 | TRBJ1-1 | . | TRBV12-3/TRBV12-4 | TGTGCCAGCAGTGGGACAGGGGGCCTAACTGAAGCTTTCTTT | CASSGTGGLTEAFF
TRBD2 | TRBJ2-5 | . | TRBV24-1 | TGTGCCACCAGCCCTTCGGCGGGACTAGCGGGACAAGAGACCCAGTACTTC | CATSPSAGLAGQETQYF
TRBD1 | TRBJ2-2 | . | TRBV7-9 | TGTGCCAGCAGCCCCGTCCTGACAGGGGGCTCCGGGGAGCTGTTTTTT | CASSPVLTGGSGELFF
TRBD1 | TRBJ2-1 | . | TRBV12-3/TRBV12-4 | TGTGCCAGCAGGCGAGGGACAGGGGGCTACAATGAGCAGTTCTTC | CASRRGTGGYNEQFF
. | TRBJ2-5 | many | TRBV11-2 | TGTGCCAGCAGCTTATCAGGGGCGCGGCAAGAGACCCAGTACTTC | CASSLSGARQETQYF
. | TRBJ2-1 | . | TRBV5-1 | TGCGCCAGCCAGGGCAATGAGCAGTTCTTC | CASQGNEQFF
. | TRBJ2-5 | many | TRBV29-1 | TGCAGCGTTGAGGGTCAAGAGACCCAGTACTTC | CSVEGQETQYF
. | TRBJ2-2 | few | TRBV12-3/TRBV12-4 | . | CASILGLAGPGGELFF
TRBD2 | TRBJ2-7 | . | TRBV10-3 | TGTACCATCAGTGAGCCGGGACTAGCGGGCAAAACCTCCTACGAGCAGTACTTC | CTISEPGLAGKTSYEQYF
. | TRBJ1-1 | few | TRBV7-8 | TGTGCCAGCAGCAATTTGGGACACGGGATCGGCACTGAAGCTTTCTTT | CASSNLGHGIGTEAFF
. | TRBJ2-3 | few | TRBV5-4 | TGTGCCAGCAGCTCTAGTTTCGGCACAGATACGCAGTATTTT | CASSSSFGTDTQYF
. | TRBJ1-6 | few | TRBV20-1 | TGCAGTGCTAGAGATTGGGGCCAGGGCTCCTATAATTCACCCCTCCACTTT | CSARDWGQGSYNSPLHF
. | TRBJ2-3 | few | TRBV11-2 | TGTGCCAGCAGCACGGGGGTATCAGAACGCACAGATACGCAGTATTTT | CASSTGVSERTDTQYF
. | TRBJ2-3 | . | TRBV27 | TGTGCCAGCACCTGGAGCGGTTCCACAGATACGCAGTATTTT | CASTWSGSTDTQYF
. | TRBJ2-6 | few | TRBV5-5 | TGTGCCAGCAGCTTAGGGACCAACTTGCTCTCTGGGGCCAACGTCCTGACTTTC | CASSLGTNLLSGANVLTF
TRBD2 | TRBJ2-7 | few | TRBV20-1 | TGCAGTGCTAGTTCTGGACTAGCTCAGTACTTC | CSASSGLAQYF